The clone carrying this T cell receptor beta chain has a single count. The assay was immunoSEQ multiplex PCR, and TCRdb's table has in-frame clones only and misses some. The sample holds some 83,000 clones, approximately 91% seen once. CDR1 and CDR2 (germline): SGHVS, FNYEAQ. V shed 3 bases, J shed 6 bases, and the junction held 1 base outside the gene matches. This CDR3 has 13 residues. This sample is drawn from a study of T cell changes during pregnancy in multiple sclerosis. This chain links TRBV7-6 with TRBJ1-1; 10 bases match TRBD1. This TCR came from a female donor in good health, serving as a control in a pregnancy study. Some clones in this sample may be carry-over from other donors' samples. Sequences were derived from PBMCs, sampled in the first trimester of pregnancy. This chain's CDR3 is CASSLTGGSEAFF. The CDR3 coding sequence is TGTGCCAGCAGCTTGACAGGGGGCTCTGAAGCTTTCTTT. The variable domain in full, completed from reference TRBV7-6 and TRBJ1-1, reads GAGVSQSPRYKVTKRGQDVALRCDPISGHVSLYWYRQALGQGPEFLTYFNYEAQQDKSGLPNDRFSAERPEGSISTLTIQRTEQRDSAMYRCASSLTGGSEAFFGQGTRLTVV.